A single sample is the source of the 9 T cell receptor beta chains below, sequenced in a study of blood T cell repertoires in COVID-19. Produced via immunoSEQ multiplex PCR; TCRdb's table is partial and in-frame only. Of about 70,000 clones listed, about four fifths are singletons. Sequencing was carried out using peripheral blood. Source of these receptors: an elderly woman with acute or convalescent COVID-19.

The V gene is TRBV29-1, the J gene TRBJ2-6, with 8 positions matching TRBD1. Germline V lookup: CDR1 SQVTM, CDR2 ANQGSEA. The CDR3 contains 17 residues. Trimming at V came to 3 bases and at J to 0 bases, leaving 7 bases not matched to a gene. CDR3: CSVDVGQGISGANVLTF. As DNA, the CDR3 is TGCAGCGTTGATGTCGGACAGGGAATCTCTGGGGCCAACGTCCTGACTTTC.

V and J are TRBV19 and TRBJ2-7, with TRBD1 identical over 9 bases. Per germline, CDR1 LNHDA and CDR2 SQIVND (reference sequence). The CDR3 contains 14 residues. Losses at the gene ends were 7 bases for V and 2 bases for J; bases not matched to a gene: 6. The CDR3 sequence is CASTSGTGPYEQYF. DNA of the CDR3: TGTGCCAGTACCTCCGGGACAGGGCCCTACGAGCAGTACTTC.

The V and J genes are TRBV15 and TRBJ1-1, with D maybe TRBD1 (5 bases). The ends were cut back, 0 bases at V and 9 bases at J, with 14 bases in the middle. The germline V gene encodes CDR1 LNHNV and CDR2 YYDKDF (reference sequence). The CDR3 covers 14 residues. The CDR3 here is CATSRDGRVRQAFF. DNA for the CDR3: TGTGCCACCAGCAGAGATGGCAGGGTTAGGCAAGCTTTCTTT.

The chain uses TRBV11-3 and TRBJ2-5, with 12 bases that match TRBD2. The CDR3 is 15 amino acids. Germline V CDR1 and CDR2: SGHNT, YENEEA. The J segment lost 2 bases and the V segment lost 5 bases, leaving 3 bases of the junction unmatched. This CDR3 is CASSRGLAGQETQYF. The CDR3 DNA follows: TGTGCCAGCAGCCGAGGACTAGCGGGGCAAGAGACCCAGTACTTC.

The chain has TRBV18 and TRBJ1-1; D gene uncertain. Germline assignment: CDR1 KGHSH and CDR2 LQKENI. Trimming removed 7 bases from V and 7 bases from J, with 16 bases in between. This CDR3 region has 13 residues. CDR3 sequence reads: CASFESSGNEAFF. CDR3 DNA sequence: TGTGCCAGCTTCGAGTCGTCGGGGAATGAAGCTTTCTTT. The full variable domain, rest sourced from reference TRBV18 and TRBJ1-1, is NAGVMQNPRHLVRRRGQEARLRCSPMKGHSHVYWYRQLPEEGLKFMVYLQKENIIDESGMPKERFSAEFPKEGPSILRIQQVVRGDSAAYFCASFESSGNEAFFGQGTRLTVV.

This sequence joins TRBV10-2 and TRBJ2-2; TRBD1 matches 7 bases. CDR1 is WSHSY, CDR2 SAAADI, per germline. V was clipped by 7 bases and J by 5 bases; unmatched bases: 7. This CDR3 region has 14 residues. The CDR3 protein is CASIPGQKTGELFF. The CDR3 bases are TGCGCCAGCATCCCGGGACAGAAAACCGGGGAGCTGTTTTTT.

The V gene is TRBV19, the J gene TRBJ2-5, with 7 bases that match TRBD1. The V gene's germline CDR1 is LNHDA and CDR2 SQIVND (reference sequence). This CDR3 has 15 amino acids. Trimming cost V 0 bases and J 5 bases; bases outside gene matches: 6. The CDR3 region has the DNA TGTGCCAGTAGTATAGATTCGACAGGGTGGGAGACCCAGTACTTC. Translated: CASSIDSTGWETQYF.

This clone was seen a single time. The chain recombines TRBV10-2 with TRBJ2-1, with TRBD2 matching 8 bases. Germline trimming cut 0 bases from V and 2 bases from J; bases unmatched to any gene: 3. This CDR3 is 16 amino acids long. Germline CDR1 WSHSY, CDR2 SAAADI. CDR3 in amino acids: CASSESLRGAYNEQFF. DNA of the CDR3: TGCGCCAGCAGTGAGTCTTTGCGGGGGGCCTACAATGAGCAGTTCTTC.

This clone has a handful of counts. The chain has TRBV5-8 and TRBJ1-1; 8 nucleotides agree with TRBD1. V dropped 9 bases and J dropped 0; count of bases not matched to a gene: 7. CDR1 SGHTS and CDR2 YDEGEE come from the germline V gene. This CDR3 is 14 amino acids long. CDR3 bases: TGTGCCAACCACAGGGGGTTGATGAACACTGAAGCTTTCTTT. This sequence encodes CANHRGLMNTEAFF.